The rows below give T cell receptor beta chains drawn from one sample of a study of shared clonotypes between healthy human individuals. TCRdb keeps only in-frame clones here, not all; method: immunoSEQ multiplex PCR. The sample holds 850,000 to 1,100,000 clones, 70% to 85% seen once. Material for sequencing was memory CD4+ T cells from PBMCs. These receptors were taken from a man aged 18-30 years in good health. Some clones in this sample may be carry-over from other donors' samples. Both conserved end residues are part of each CDR3. A D gene is named only where the DNA matches it firmly. Part of the rows lack a size; the others show once, few, many or a class for expanded clones.

V	D	size	J	DNA	CDR3
TRBV7-2	NA	NA	TRBJ1-2	TGTGCCAGCAGCTTAGAAGTCTGGGCAAAAGGCTACACCTTC	CASSLEVWAKGYTF
TRBV27	TRBD2	NA	TRBJ2-5	TGTGCCAGCAGGCCCGCTAGCGGGAGAAAGGGAGGGGAGACCCAGTACTTC	CASRPASGRKGGETQYF
TRBV28	NA	NA	TRBJ2-5	TGTGCCAGCAGTTCGACGGCCCAAGAGACCCAGTACTTC	CASSSTAQETQYF
TRBV15	NA	NA	TRBJ1-2	TGTGCCACCAGCGCCCGTCTAGGGGGGTATAGCTATGGCTACACCTTC	CATSARLGGYSYGYTF
TRBV11-2	NA	NA	TRBJ1-1	TGTGCCAGCAGCCCACCGGGGAACACTGAAGCTTTCTTT	CASSPPGNTEAFF
TRBV6-1	TRBD2	NA	TRBJ2-1	TGTGCCAGCAGTATCCGGTGGACTAGCAATGAGCAGTTCTTC	CASSIRWTSNEQFF
TRBV7-2	NA	NA	TRBJ2-7	TGTGCCAGCAGTTGGGACCGGGGTCCCTACGAGCAGTACTTC	CASSWDRGPYEQYF
TRBV5-1	TRBD2	NA	TRBJ2-5	TGCGCCAGCAGCCCAGGACTAGCGGGAGCCGAGACCCAGTACTTC	CASSPGLAGAETQYF
TRBV28	NA	NA	TRBJ2-1	TGTGCCAGCAGTCCCCCCGGGGTAGTGTCGGCAAATGAGCAGTTCTTC	CASSPPGVVSANEQFF
TRBV28	NA	once	TRBJ2-7	TGTGCCAGCAGCCTCAGTTGGTCCGAGCAGTACTTC	CASSLSWSEQYF
TRBV30	TRBD2	NA	TRBJ2-3	TGTGCCTGGAGTTTAGGGACTAGCGGGAGTCCAGATACGCAGTATTTT	CAWSLGTSGSPDTQYF
TRBV27	TRBD1	once	TRBJ2-7	TGTGCCAGCAGTAGACAGGGGAGGACCTACGAGCAGTACTTC	CASSRQGRTYEQYF
TRBV18	NA	NA	TRBJ2-5	TGTGCCAGCTCCCCGACTGGAAGGAGGGAGACCCAGTACTTC	CASSPTGRRETQYF
TRBV6-6	TRBD1	NA	TRBJ1-5	TGTGCCAGCAGTTATGTAGCAGGGGGCAACCAGCCCCAGCATTTT	CASSYVAGGNQPQHF
TRBV11-1	NA	NA	TRBJ2-7	TGTGCCAGCAGCCCGGCGGCGGGTGAGACCTACGAGCAGTACTTC	CASSPAAGETYEQYF
TRBV19	NA	NA	TRBJ1-5	TGTGCCAGTAACCGCGGAGGGGATCAGCCCCAGCATTTT	CASNRGGDQPQHF
TRBV29-1	TRBD1	NA	TRBJ2-1	TGCAGCGCCCCCGGGACAGGGGCCAATGAGCAGTTCTTC	CSAPGTGANEQFF
TRBV5-1	NA	NA	TRBJ2-1	TGCGCCAGCAGCTTATTAGCGGTAGAAAAGGAGCAGTTCTTC	CASSLLAVEKEQFF
TRBV4-1	NA	NA	TRBJ2-3	TGCGCCAGCAGCCAAGAGCGGTCAGATACGCAGTATTTT	CASSQERSDTQYF
TRBV2	NA	few	TRBJ1-3	TGTGCCAGCAGACAGGGAGGAAACACCATATATTTT	CASRQGGNTIYF
TRBV4-1	NA	NA	TRBJ1-2	TGCGCCAGCAGCCAAGGTTCCAGGGAGAGATATGGCTACACCTTC	CASSQGSRERYGYTF
TRBV7-2	NA	NA	TRBJ1-1	TGTGCCAGCAGCTTAGGCCCAAGTCAGAACACTGAAGCTTTCTTT	CASSLGPSQNTEAFF
TRBV27	NA	NA	TRBJ1-1	TGTGCCAGCAGTTTAGTGGGCCGGGATGACACTGAAGCTTTCTTT	CASSLVGRDDTEAFF
TRBV25-1	TRBD1	few	TRBJ1-1	TGTGCCAGCAGTGTTGGACAGGGCTTCCGAGCTTTCTTT	CASSVGQGFRAFF
TRBV7-2	NA	once	TRBJ2-7	TGTGCCAGCAGCTCCAAAGGGGCTGTCTCCTACGAGCAGTACTTC	CASSSKGAVSYEQYF
TRBV6-4	NA	NA	TRBJ1-5	TGTGCCAGCAGTGACACCCCGGGGGATCAGCCCCAGCATTTT	CASSDTPGDQPQHF
TRBV28	TRBD1	NA	TRBJ2-7	TGTGCCAGCAGTTTCCACAGGGGGTATTACGAGCAGTACTTC	CASSFHRGYYEQYF
TRBV30	NA	NA	TRBJ2-1	TGTGCCTGGAGTGGAGGTGGTTACAATGAGCAGTTCTTC	CAWSGGGYNEQFF
TRBV28	NA	NA	TRBJ1-5	TGTGCCAGCAGCCCCCCCACGGGTAGCAATCAGCCCCAGCATTTT	CASSPPTGSNQPQHF